This T cell receptor (beta chain) was captured in a study of memory CD4+ T cells and cytomegalovirus serostatus. Study information: Healthy Belgian adult donors included roughly ten CMV-positive and 24 CMV-negative people.

The sort gate was single viable CD3+CD4+CD8-CD45RO+ cells for memory CD4+ T cells. Serum IgG to CMV pp150, pp28, p38 and p52 defined serostatus. Repertoires were generated with immunoSEQ multiplex PCR, while TCRdb's copy carries only in-frame clones and drops some. The table records approximately 52,000 clones, roughly 80% of them present only once. Input material: memory CD4+ T cells from blood. This clonotype originated in an adult in good health and CMV-seronegative.

The CDR3, as DNA: TGTGCCAGCCGCCGAATCACAGGGCCAGATACGCAGTATTTT. Amino acid sequence: CASRRITGPDTQYF. The chain is built from TRBV5-5 and TRBJ2-3; maybe TRBD1 (6 bases). Germline CDR1 is SGHKS and CDR2 is YYEKEE (reference sequence). CDR3 size: 14 residues. V gave up 7 bases and J gave up 4 bases, with 16 bases separating them.